The clone carrying this T cell receptor beta chain was observed a few times. What it binds is unknown. They built TCR cDNA with 5'RACE template switching, a step that put in a universal primer site and UMIs. From the 5' RACE reads, TCRdb called clonotypes with MiXCR, one entry per CDR3 protein. Of about 340,000 distinct CDR3 sequences in the sample, under 5% were seen once. This entry is derived from a study of T cells after yellow fever vaccination. As for the study in general: Preparation of the low-cell-number fractions used SMART-Seq v4 Ultra Low Input.

Findings of the study overall: The booster response re-showed most primary clones: 96% CD4, approximately 90% CD8.

The V and J ends lost 7 bases and 5 bases respectively, with 11 bases between them. The germline gives CDR1 DFQATT, CDR2 SNEGSKA (reference sequence). The CDR3 runs 11 residues. The V and J genes are TRBV20-1 and TRBJ2-5; the D is unclear. The receptor comes from a man younger than 35 who received the YFV17D yellow fever vaccine. The sequences come from PBMCs, collected 5 days after the yellow fever booster vaccination. The CDR3 sequence is CSEPLGETQYF. Here the CDR3 DNA reads TGCAGTGAACCACTTGGGGAGACCCAGTACTTC.